The T cell receptor (beta chain) under discussion was sequenced for a study of blood T cells in healthy people across ages. Study-wide results and caveats: Getting older went along with TCR beta diversity per million T cells dropping roughly linearly. Comparison with aged donors showed that long-lived donors had more naive CD4+ cells and higher diversity.

In its sample, this clonotype was seen a few times. Its antigen is not identified. Primed by a sample-barcoded 5' primer and a J-beta primer mix, a second PCR proceeded for 7 to 11 cycles. TCRdb ran MiXCR on the 5' RACE reads and lists one entry per CDR3 protein. The table has about 1 million distinct CDR3 sequences, about 25% seen once. CDR3 length: 15 residues. With 6 bases clipped from V and 5 bases from J, the junction kept 10 bases outside the gene matches. This sample was shared with a second study, whose subject was T cells of mothers and their children. That paper adds: Donation came from a few healthy Caucasian mothers together with their six children.

The sequenced material came from blood. The chain is built from TRBV12-3 or TRBV12-4 and TRBJ2-3, with 8 positions matching TRBD1. The TCR sequence derives from a girl under 10 years old in good health. For the CDR3, the DNA is TGTGCCAGCAGCAAAGGGGACAGGCAAAGAGATACGCAGTATTTT. This encodes CASSKGDRQRDTQYF.